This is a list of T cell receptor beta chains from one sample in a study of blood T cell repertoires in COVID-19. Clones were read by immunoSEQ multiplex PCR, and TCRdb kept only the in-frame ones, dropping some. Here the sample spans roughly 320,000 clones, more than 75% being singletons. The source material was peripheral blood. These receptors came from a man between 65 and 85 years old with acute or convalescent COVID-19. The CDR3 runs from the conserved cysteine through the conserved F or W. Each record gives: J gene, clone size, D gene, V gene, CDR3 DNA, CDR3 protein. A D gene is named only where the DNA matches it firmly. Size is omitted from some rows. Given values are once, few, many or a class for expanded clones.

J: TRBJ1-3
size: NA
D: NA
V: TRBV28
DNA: TGTGCCAGCAGTCTCCTGCAGGGTTACTCTGGAAACACCATATATTTT
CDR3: CASSLLQGYSGNTIYF

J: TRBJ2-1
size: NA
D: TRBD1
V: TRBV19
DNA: TGTGCCAGTAGTCCCACTGGACAGGGGTACTACAATGAGCAGTTCTTC
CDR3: CASSPTGQGYYNEQFF

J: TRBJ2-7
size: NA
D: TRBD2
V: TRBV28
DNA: TGTGCCAGCAGTACCGGGACTAGCGGGAGGCCCTACGAGCAGTACTTC
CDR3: CASSTGTSGRPYEQYF

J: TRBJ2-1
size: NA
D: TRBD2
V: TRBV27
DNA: TGTGCCAGCAGCCGCGGACTAGCGGGGATCAATGAGCAGTTCTTC
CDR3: CASSRGLAGINEQFF

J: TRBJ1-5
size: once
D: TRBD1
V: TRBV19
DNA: TGTGCCAGTAGTTCCCGGACAGGGAACAATCAGCCCCAGCATTTT
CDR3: CASSSRTGNNQPQHF

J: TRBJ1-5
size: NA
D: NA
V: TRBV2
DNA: TGTGCCAGCTCACAGGGAATGGGCCAGCCCCAGCATTTT
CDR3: CASSQGMGQPQHF

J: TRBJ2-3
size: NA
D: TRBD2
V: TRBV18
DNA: TGTGCCAGCTCACTAGCGGGAGGGGTGATGGATACGCAGTATTTT
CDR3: CASSLAGGVMDTQYF

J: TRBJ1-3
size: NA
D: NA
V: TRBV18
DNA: TGTGCCAGCTCACCACCTACAGGAAACACCATATATTTT
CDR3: CASSPPTGNTIYF

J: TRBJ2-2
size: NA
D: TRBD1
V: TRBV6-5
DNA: TGTGCCAACCTAAGGGGGCAGGACACCGGGGAGCTGTTTTTT
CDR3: CANLRGQDTGELFF

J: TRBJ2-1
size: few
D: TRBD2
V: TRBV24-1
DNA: TGTGCCACCAGTGATCCGGGCGGGAGCCTCTATGAGCAGTTCTTC
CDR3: CATSDPGGSLYEQFF

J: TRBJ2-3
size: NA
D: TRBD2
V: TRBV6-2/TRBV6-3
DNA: TGTGCCAGCAGTTGGGTAGCGGGGGGACTCCCGCCGGATACGCAGTATTTT
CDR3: CASSWVAGGLPPDTQYF

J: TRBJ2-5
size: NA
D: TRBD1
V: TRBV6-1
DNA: TGTGCCAGCAGTGAAAGACAGGGGGTGGGGGAGACCCAGTACTTC
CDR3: CASSERQGVGETQYF

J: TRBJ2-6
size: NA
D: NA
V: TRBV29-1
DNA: TGCAGCGTTGAGCTCGCGGGACAGAAATGGGGCGTCCTGACTTTC
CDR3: CSVELAGQKWGVLTF

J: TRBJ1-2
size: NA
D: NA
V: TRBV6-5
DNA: TGTGCCAGCAGTTACTCGGGCAGGCCCAACTATGGCTACACCTTC
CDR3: CASSYSGRPNYGYTF

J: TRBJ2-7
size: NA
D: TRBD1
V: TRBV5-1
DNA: TGCGCCAGCAGCCCGGACAGGGCCTACGAGCAGTACTTC
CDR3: CASSPDRAYEQYF

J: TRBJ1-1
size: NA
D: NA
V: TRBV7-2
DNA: TGTGCCAGCAGCTGGGTTTGGGGCAAAAACACTGAAGCTTTCTTT
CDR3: CASSWVWGKNTEAFF

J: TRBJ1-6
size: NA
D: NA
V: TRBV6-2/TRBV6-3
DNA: TGTGCCAGCAGTAACAGGGTCCGGGATTCACCCCTCCACTTT
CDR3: CASSNRVRDSPLHF

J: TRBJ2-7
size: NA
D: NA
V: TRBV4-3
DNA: TGCGCCAGCAGCCAAGGTCTTGACACTTACGAGCAGTACTTC
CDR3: CASSQGLDTYEQYF

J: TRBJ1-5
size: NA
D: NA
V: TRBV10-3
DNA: TGTGCCATCATCAGGCCGATCAATCAGCCCCAGCATTTT
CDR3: CAIIRPINQPQHF

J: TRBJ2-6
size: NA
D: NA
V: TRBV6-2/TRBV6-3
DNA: TGTGCCAGCAGTTCTCTAGGTTGGATGGGAGACCCCCCCTCTGGGGCCAACGTCCTGACTTTC
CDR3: CASSSLGWMGDPPSGANVLTF

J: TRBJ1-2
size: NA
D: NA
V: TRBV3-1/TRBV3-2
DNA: TGTGCCAGCAGCCCGAATTACCGGGGTTGGAGCGGCTACACCTTC
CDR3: CASSPNYRGWSGYTF

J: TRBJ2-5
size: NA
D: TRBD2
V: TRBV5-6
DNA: TGTGCCAGCAGCTCCCTCCGGACTAGCGGGGGGGCACGGGAGACCCAGTACTTC
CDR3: CASSSLRTSGGARETQYF

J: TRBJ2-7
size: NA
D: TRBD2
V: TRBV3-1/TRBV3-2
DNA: TGTGCCAGCAGCCTAGCGGGAGGGAGCTACGAGCAGTACTTC
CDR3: CASSLAGGSYEQYF

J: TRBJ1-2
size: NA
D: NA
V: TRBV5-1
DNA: TGCGCCAGCAGCTTGGTCCTACGGGGGGCTACTGGCTACACCTTC
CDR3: CASSLVLRGATGYTF

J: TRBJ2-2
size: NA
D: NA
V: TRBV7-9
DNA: TGTGCCAGCAGCAGAATGACAGCTTTCCGGGGGGAGCTGTTTTTT
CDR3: CASSRMTAFRGELFF

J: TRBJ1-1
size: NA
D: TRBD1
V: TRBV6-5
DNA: TGTGCCAGCAGTCCCTTAGAGACAGGGACTGAAGCTTTCTTT
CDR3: CASSPLETGTEAFF

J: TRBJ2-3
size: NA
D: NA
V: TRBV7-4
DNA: TGTGCCAGCAGCCTCCGGGACTTCATCGGCACAGATACGCAGTATTTT
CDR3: CASSLRDFIGTDTQYF

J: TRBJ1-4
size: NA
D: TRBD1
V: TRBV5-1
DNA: TGCGCCAGCAGCCCACGGGAGACAGGGGAGGAAAAACTGTTTTTT
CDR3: CASSPRETGEEKLFF